The rows below give T cell receptor beta chains drawn from one sample of a study of Graves' ophthalmopathy and Graves' hyperthyroidism. Each CDR3 protein gets one entry after TCRdb re-called the multiplex PCR reads with MiXCR. The sample holds fewer than 350,000 distinct CDR3 sequences; roughly a sixth are singletons and the top ten take 9% to 15%. What was sequenced was peripheral blood. The receptors shown here come from an adult man with Graves' ophthalmopathy. Each CDR3 is given with its conserved first and last residue. A D gene is named only where the DNA matches it firmly. A row's size may be missing; if present it is once, few, many or a size class.

CVWGSHRGFYGYTF	TGTGTCTGGGGATCACACAGGGGTTTCTATGGCTACACCTTC	TRBD1	.	TRBV30	TRBJ1-2
CSASKQGRLGQPQHF	TGCAGTGCTAGTAAACAGGGTCGTTTAGGTCAGCCCCAGCATTTT	.	many	TRBV20-1	TRBJ1-5
CASSQVVLLAGGPLGETQYF	TGTGCCAGCAGCCAAGTGGTGTTACTAGCGGGGGGGCCATTGGGAGAGACCCAGTACTTC	TRBD2	many	TRBV4-2	TRBJ2-5
CASRSDSNSGNTIYF	TGTGCCAGCAGGTCGGACAGTAACTCTGGAAACACCATATATTTT	.	many	TRBV12-3/TRBV12-4	TRBJ1-3
CASSLRTSGEQYF	TGTGCCAGCAGCTTAAGGACTAGCGGGGAGCAGTACTTC	TRBD2	many	TRBV7-3	TRBJ2-7
CATSDSSAEQPQHF	TGTGCCACCAGTGATTCGTCTGCAGAACAGCCCCAGCATTTT	.	many	TRBV24-1	TRBJ1-5
CASSLGVGRRGTEAFF	TGTGCCAGCAGTTTAGGTGTCGGAAGGAGAGGGACTGAAGCTTTCTTT	.	many	TRBV12-3/TRBV12-4	TRBJ1-1
CASSSKDRASETQYF	TGTGCCAGCAGTTCGAAGGACAGGGCTTCAGAGACCCAGTACTTC	TRBD1	.	TRBV12-3/TRBV12-4	TRBJ2-5
CASSFVSGRQTQYF	TGTGCCAGCAGCTTCGTTTCGGGCCGTCAGACCCAGTACTTC	.	many	TRBV11-2	TRBJ2-5
CAWRKDNSPLHF	TGTGCCTGGCGAAAGGATAATTCACCCCTCCACTTT	.	.	TRBV30	TRBJ1-6
CASSRELVRYGYTF	TGTGCCAGCAGTAGGGAGTTAGTTCGCTATGGCTACACCTTC	.	many	TRBV6-1	TRBJ1-2
CVSGIRRGSDYGYTF	TGTGTTAGTGGTATCCGTAGGGGATCAGACTATGGCTACACCTTC	.	many	TRBV12-5	TRBJ1-2
CASSMRTGGYGYTF	TGTGCCAGCAGTATGAGGACGGGCGGCTATGGCTACACCTTC	.	many	TRBV12-3/TRBV12-4	TRBJ1-2
CASGTGGWNTGELFF	TGTGCCAGCGGAACGGGGGGCTGGAACACCGGGGAGCTGTTTTTT	.	many	TRBV12-3/TRBV12-4	TRBJ2-2
CASSQVLAGVYEQYF	TGTGCCAGCAGCCAAGTTTTAGCGGGAGTCTACGAGCAGTACTTC	TRBD2	many	TRBV4-2	TRBJ2-7
CASSLGTGDSLVGRAQYF	TGTGCCAGCAGCTTGGGGACAGGGGATTCGTTAGTGGGGCGGGCCCAGTACTTC	TRBD1	many	TRBV5-4	TRBJ2-5
CSARGIGGQGTGELFF	TGCAGTGCTAGGGGGATCGGGGGGCAAGGGACCGGGGAGCTGTTTTTT	.	many	TRBV20-1	TRBJ2-2
CASSLLGQISYEQYF	TGTGCCAGCAGTCTTCTGGGACAGATCTCCTACGAGCAGTACTTC	TRBD1	many	TRBV12-3/TRBV12-4	TRBJ2-7
CASSIDTLKGAEAFF	TGTGCCAGTAGTATCGACACATTGAAGGGGGCTGAAGCTTTCTTT	.	once	TRBV19	TRBJ1-1
CSVLGLSRDSAYEQYF	TGCAGCGTGCTGGGTCTGTCGCGTGACAGTGCCTACGAGCAGTACTTC	.	many	TRBV29-1	TRBJ2-7
CASSRLTGTGELFF	TGTGCCAGCAGCCGCCTTACAGGGACCGGGGAGCTGTTTTTT	.	many	TRBV12-3/TRBV12-4	TRBJ2-2
CASSLGPGPQETQYF	TGCGCCAGCAGCTTGGGTCCAGGACCCCAAGAGACCCAGTACTTC	.	many	TRBV5-1	TRBJ2-5
CASTTGVKTEAFF	TGTGCCAGCACAACAGGGGTCAAGACTGAAGCTTTCTTT	TRBD1	few	TRBV18	TRBJ1-1
CSVEQGGPWETQYF	TGCAGCGTTGAACAGGGTGGTCCGTGGGAGACCCAGTACTTC	.	many	TRBV29-1	TRBJ2-5
CASSRTSGRAAGELFF	TGTGCCAGCAGCCGTACTAGCGGGAGGGCCGCCGGGGAGCTGTTTTTT	TRBD2	many	TRBV7-3	TRBJ2-2
CATSRYEGAPTGEPFF	TGTGCCACTAGCAGATACGAGGGGGCGCCCACCGGGGAGCCGTTTTTT	TRBD1	.	TRBV15	TRBJ2-2
CASSERGGKKAFF	TGTGCCAGCAGTGAAAGGGGGGGCAAAAAAGCTTTCTTT	.	.	TRBV2	TRBJ1-1
CASSPQGFYGYTF	TGTGCCAGCAGCCCACAGGGGTTCTATGGCTACACCTTC	TRBD1	many	TRBV27	TRBJ1-2
CASSLRTSGSRETQYF	TGTGCCAGCAGCTTAAGGACTAGCGGGAGTCGTGAGACCCAGTACTTC	TRBD2	.	TRBV11-2	TRBJ2-5
CASSQSGKTEAFF	TGTGCCAGCAGTCAGAGCGGGAAGACTGAAGCTTTCTTT	.	.	TRBV28	TRBJ1-1
CASSKTPGTSGMETQYF	TGTGCCAGCAGTAAAACACCCGGGACTAGCGGGATGGAGACCCAGTACTTC	TRBD2	many	TRBV2	TRBJ2-5
CATRGQGGSAYTF	TGTGCCACCAGAGGACAGGGCGGGAGTGCCTACACCTTC	TRBD1	many	TRBV24-1	TRBJ1-2
CASSLSRGAGYGYTF	TGTGCCAGCAGTTTATCGCGGGGGGCAGGATATGGCTACACCTTC	.	many	TRBV27	TRBJ1-2
CASSTPGTGGHEQYF	TGTGCCAGTAGTACTCCCGGGACAGGGGGCCACGAGCAGTACTTC	TRBD1	many	TRBV19	TRBJ2-7
CASRPTGTSANEQYF	TGTGCCAGCAGACCTACAGGGACCTCCGCTAACGAGCAGTACTTC	.	few	TRBV7-2	TRBJ2-7
CATSRDLARPTGEQYF	TGTGCCACCAGCAGAGATCTGGCCAGGCCCACGGGGGAGCAGTACTTC	.	many	TRBV15	TRBJ2-7
CASSLGTGGVTKNIQYF	TGTGCCAGCAGCTTAGGGACAGGGGGCGTAACCAAAAACATTCAGTACTTC	TRBD1	many	TRBV7-2	TRBJ2-4
CASSFLNQGEAFF	TGTGCCAGCAGTTTTCTTAATCAGGGGGAAGCTTTCTTT	.	many	TRBV28	TRBJ1-1
CSARKLDRNTEAFF	TGCAGTGCGAGAAAACTAGACAGGAACACTGAAGCTTTCTTT	.	many	TRBV20-1	TRBJ1-1
CASSLSAGKQPQHF	TGTGCCAGCAGTTTGTCTGCGGGGAAGCAGCCCCAGCATTTT	.	.	TRBV12-3/TRBV12-4	TRBJ1-5
CATSRDRGGQPQHF	TGTGCCACCAGCAGAGATCGCGGGGGCCAGCCCCAGCATTTT	.	few	TRBV15	TRBJ1-5
CASSESRRGAPNYGYTF	TGTGCCAGCAGTGAGTCGAGGAGGGGCGCCCCAAACTATGGCTACACCTTC	.	.	TRBV6-4	TRBJ1-2
CASSLSGLSGYTF	TGTGCCAGCAGTCTATCAGGGCTCTCGGGCTACACCTTC	.	many	TRBV27	TRBJ1-2
CAISVDNIGNTIYF	TGTGCCATCAGTGTTGACAACATAGGGAACACCATATATTTT	.	.	TRBV10-3	TRBJ1-3
CTSSQDSLAYEQYF	TGTACCAGCAGCCAAGATTCGCTAGCCTACGAGCAGTACTTC	.	many	TRBV3-1	TRBJ2-7
CAWSDQETQYF	TGTGCCTGGAGTGATCAAGAGACCCAGTACTTC	.	many	TRBV30	TRBJ2-5
CSFQDRYIQYF	TGCAGCTTCCAGGACCGATATATTCAGTACTTC	.	many	TRBV29-1	TRBJ2-4
CASSPFWGTLDQPQHF	TGCGCCAGCAGCCCCTTTTGGGGAACTTTAGATCAGCCCCAGCATTTT	.	many	TRBV4-1	TRBJ1-5
CASRAQGEYYGYTF	TGTGCCAGCAGAGCTCAGGGGGAGTACTATGGCTACACCTTC	TRBD1	once	TRBV12-3/TRBV12-4	TRBJ1-2
CASSDEGSSGNTIYF	TGTGCCAGCAGTGACGAGGGCAGCTCTGGAAACACCATATATTTT	.	many	TRBV2	TRBJ1-3
CASSLSGSTLETQYF	TGTGCCAGCAGCTTGAGCGGGAGTACTCTAGAGACCCAGTACTTC	TRBD2	.	TRBV7-3	TRBJ2-5
CASSYSARTDHAYEQYF	TGTGCCAGCAGTTATTCAGCCCGGACAGACCATGCCTACGAGCAGTACTTC	.	many	TRBV6-2/TRBV6-3	TRBJ2-7
CASSVGTGVNSPLHF	TGTGCCAGCAGCGTAGGCACGGGGGTTAATTCACCCCTCCACTTT	.	many	TRBV9	TRBJ1-6